This passage covers 7 T cell receptor beta chains from one sample sequenced in a study of cytomegalovirus exposure and HLA in healthy donors. PCR primers comprised 60 Vbeta and 13 Jbeta primers. Clones were read by immunoSEQ multiplex PCR, and TCRdb kept only the in-frame ones, dropping some. The table has around 160,000 clones, nearly 80% seen once; the top ten hold 2.5% to 3.5%. Sequences were obtained from PBMCs. The receptor source for this set is a man between 40 and 49 years old in good health and CMV-seropositive.

This clone was seen only once. The V and J genes are TRBV7-2 and TRBJ2-2; perhaps TRBD2 as D (6 bases). The V and J ends lost 1 base and 3 bases respectively, with 6 bases between them. CDR3 size: 14 residues. Per the germline V gene, CDR1 is SGHTA and CDR2 is FQGNSA. The CDR3 loop is CASSLGLDTGELFF. CDR3 coding DNA: TGTGCCAGCAGCTTAGGACTAGACACCGGGGAGCTGTTTTTT.

This chain links TRBV21-1 with TRBJ2-7; the DNA was not used to check the table's D call, TRBD2. TRBV21-1 is termed a pseudogene. The CDR3 length is 16 residues. The CDR3 region is CASSPTLGIPSYEQYF. In nucleotides, the CDR3 is TGTGCCAGCAGCCCCACCCTCGGGATCCCGTCCTACGAGCAGTACTTC.

The CDR3: CASSHISGEETQYF. In DNA, the CDR3 is TGTGCCAGCAGTCATATTAGTGGGGAGGAGACCCAGTACTTC. This chain connects TRBV2 to TRBJ2-5; maybe TRBD2 (5 bases). Deletions cut 5 bases from V and 5 bases from J, with 15 bases between. Germline assignment: CDR1 SNHLY and CDR2 FYNNEI. The CDR3 is made up of 14 amino acids.

The chain has TRBV28 and TRBJ2-7; tentative D call: TRBD2 (5 bases). The CDR3 is 13 residues long. The V gene lost 7 bases and the J gene lost 3 bases, with 13 bases spanning the gap. Germline CDR1 is MDHEN and CDR2 is SYDVKM. In nucleotides, the CDR3 is TGTGCCAGCACCGACGGGATGCTCTACGAGCAGTACTTC. Translated, it gives CASTDGMLYEQYF.

This sequence joins TRBV14 and TRBJ1-4; 8 bases line up with TRBD1. Germline V gives CDR1 SGHDN, CDR2 FVKESK. CDR3 size: 16 residues. The ends lost 3 bases at V and 9 bases at J; junction bases unmatched: 12. CDR3 sequence reads: CASSQLLEDRDQKLFF. CDR3 sequence (DNA): TGTGCCAGCAGCCAGCTTCTAGAGGACAGGGATCAAAAACTGTTTTTT.

V gene TRBV27 combines with J gene TRBJ2-2, with D tentatively TRBD1 (6 bases). Germline V lookup: CDR1 MNHEY, CDR2 SMNVEV (reference sequence). Trimming shortened V by 4 bases and J by 0 bases, and 24 bases separated the two germline ends. This CDR3 has 20 amino acids. The CDR3 reads CASSSLEIRGPESNTGELFF. The CDR3 DNA is TGTGCCAGCAGTTCCCTAGAAATCAGGGGCCCTGAGTCGAACACCGGGGAGCTGTTTTTT.

The rearrangement uses TRBV28 and TRBJ1-4, with D uncertain. CDR1 is MDHEN and CDR2 is SYDVKM in the germline V gene. CDR3 length equals 15 residues. V gave up 2 bases and J gave up 0 bases, with 7 bases separating them. CDR3 in amino acids: CASSLPLATNEKLFF. DNA for the CDR3: TGTGCCAGCAGTTTACCGTTAGCAACTAATGAAAAACTGTTTTTT.